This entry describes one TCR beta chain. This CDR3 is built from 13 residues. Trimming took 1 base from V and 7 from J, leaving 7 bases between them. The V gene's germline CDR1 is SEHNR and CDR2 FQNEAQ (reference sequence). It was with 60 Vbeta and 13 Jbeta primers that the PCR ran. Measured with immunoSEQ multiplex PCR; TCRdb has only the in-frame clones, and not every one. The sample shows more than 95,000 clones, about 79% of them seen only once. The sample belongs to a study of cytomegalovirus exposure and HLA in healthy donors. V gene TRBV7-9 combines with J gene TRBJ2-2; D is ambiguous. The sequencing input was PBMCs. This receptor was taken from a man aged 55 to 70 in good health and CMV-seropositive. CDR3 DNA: TGTGCCAGCAGCTTAGAGTCCAGCGGGGAGCTGTTTTTT. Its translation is CASSLESSGELFF.